Each of the 5 T cell receptor beta chains below was sequenced from the same sample in a study of T cell repertoires in cytomegalovirus infection. Their recognized antigens are unknown. TCRdb re-derived calls from the reads in MiXCR, one entry per CDR3 protein. The data show hundreds of thousands of distinct CDR3 sequences, with approximately 42% seen just once and roughly two fifths held by the top ten. The sequences come from cultured PBMCs, collected from culture after CMV antigen stimulation. The receptors derive from a human donor in good health (CMV status not recorded). Some clones in this sample may be carry-over from other donors' samples.

V and J are TRBV6-4 and TRBJ2-1; 12 nucleotides line up with TRBD1. The CDR3 sequence is 24 residues long. Germline assignment: CDR1 MRHNA and CDR2 SNTAGT. V gave up 5 bases and J gave up 5 bases; unmatched junction bases: 31. CDR3 residues: CASSPKRDRGRPPSKWFSNNEQFF. For the CDR3, the DNA is TGTGCCAGCAGTCCGAAAAGGGACAGGGGGCGCCCCCCAAGTAAATGGTTTTCTAACAATGAGCAGTTCTTC.

This chain links TRBV11-2 with TRBJ2-3; D unresolved. CDR1 and CDR2 from the germline V gene are SGHAT and FQNNGV. With 0 bases removed from V and 7 bases from J, the gap between germline ends came to 11 bases. The CDR3 has 14 residues. CDR3 residues: CASSLDPEGYTQYF. The CDR3 DNA reads TGTGCCAGCAGCTTAGATCCAGAAGGTTATACGCAGTATTTT.

This chain links TRBV12-5 with TRBJ1-5; no definite D call. The CDR3 is 13 residues long. Germline CDR1 and CDR2: LGHNT and FRNRAP. With 2 bases removed from V and 7 bases from J, the gap between germline ends came to 9 bases. The CDR3 protein is CASGLKLAQPQHF. CDR3 coding DNA: TGTGCTAGTGGTTTGAAACTAGCCCAGCCCCAGCATTTT.

The rearrangement links TRBV20-1 to TRBJ2-1; 7 bases agree with TRBD2. CDR1 DFQATT and CDR2 SNEGSKA come from the germline V gene (reference sequence). The ends lost 8 bases at V and 5 bases at J; junction bases unmatched: 9. The CDR3 has 13 residues. The CDR3 spells CSLSSGRNNEQFF. The CDR3, as DNA: TGCAGTCTCTCTAGCGGAAGGAACAATGAGCAGTTCTTC.

In this sample, this clonotype turned up a few times. This chain uses TRBV4-1 with TRBJ1-5, with a possible D match to TRBD1 (6 bases). Trimming shortened V by 4 bases and J by 3 bases, and 13 bases separated the two germline ends. The length of the CDR3 is 15 residues. Per germline, CDR1 MGHRA and CDR2 YSYEKL. The CDR3 DNA sequence: TGCGCCAGCAGCCCCCGACAGGCCGACAATCAGCCCCAGCATTTT. Its protein product is CASSPRQADNQPQHF.